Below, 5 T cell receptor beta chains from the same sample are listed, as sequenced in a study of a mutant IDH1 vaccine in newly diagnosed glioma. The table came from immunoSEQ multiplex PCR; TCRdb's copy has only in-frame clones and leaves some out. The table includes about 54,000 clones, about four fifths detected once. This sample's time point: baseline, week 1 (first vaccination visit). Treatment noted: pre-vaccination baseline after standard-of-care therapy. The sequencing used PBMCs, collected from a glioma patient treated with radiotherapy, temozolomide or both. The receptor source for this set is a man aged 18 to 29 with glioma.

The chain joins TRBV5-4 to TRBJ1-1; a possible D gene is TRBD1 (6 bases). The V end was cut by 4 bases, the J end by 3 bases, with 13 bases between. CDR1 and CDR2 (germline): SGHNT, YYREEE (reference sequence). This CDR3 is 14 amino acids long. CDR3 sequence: CASSPEDSDTEAFF. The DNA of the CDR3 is TGTGCCAGCAGCCCGGAGGACAGCGACACTGAAGCTTTCTTT.

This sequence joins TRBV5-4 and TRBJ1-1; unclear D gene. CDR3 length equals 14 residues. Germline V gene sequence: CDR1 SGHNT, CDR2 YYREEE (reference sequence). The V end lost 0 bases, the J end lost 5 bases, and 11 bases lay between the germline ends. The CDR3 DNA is TGTGCCAGCAGCTTGGGTCCCGGGAGTACTGAAGCTTTCTTT. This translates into CASSLGPGSTEAFF. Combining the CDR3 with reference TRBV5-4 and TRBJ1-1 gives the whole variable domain ETGVTQSPTHLIKTRGQQVTLRCSSQSGHNTVSWYQQALGQGPQFIFQYYREEENGRGNFPPRFSGLQFPNYSSELNVNALELDDSALYLCASSLGPGSTEAFFGQGTRLTVV.

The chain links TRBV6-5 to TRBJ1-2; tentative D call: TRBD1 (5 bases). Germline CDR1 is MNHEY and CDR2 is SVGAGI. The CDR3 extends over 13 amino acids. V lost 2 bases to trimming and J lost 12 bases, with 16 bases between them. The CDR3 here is CASSYAGAQGDTF. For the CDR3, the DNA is TGTGCCAGCAGTTACGCGGGCGCCCAGGGCGACACCTTC.

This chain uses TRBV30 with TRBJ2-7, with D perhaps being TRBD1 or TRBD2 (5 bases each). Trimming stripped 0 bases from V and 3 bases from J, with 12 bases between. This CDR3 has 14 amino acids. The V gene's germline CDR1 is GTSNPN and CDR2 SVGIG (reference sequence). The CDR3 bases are TGTGCCTGGAGTGTACTTCTGGGGGACTACGAGCAGTACTTC. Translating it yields CAWSVLLGDYEQYF.

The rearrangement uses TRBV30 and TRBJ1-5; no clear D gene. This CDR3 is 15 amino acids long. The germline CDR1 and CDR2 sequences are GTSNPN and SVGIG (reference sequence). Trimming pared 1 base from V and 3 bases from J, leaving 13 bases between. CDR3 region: CAWSGGLVPNQPQHF. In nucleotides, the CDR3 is TGTGCCTGGAGTGGAGGGCTGGTTCCCAATCAGCCCCAGCATTTT.